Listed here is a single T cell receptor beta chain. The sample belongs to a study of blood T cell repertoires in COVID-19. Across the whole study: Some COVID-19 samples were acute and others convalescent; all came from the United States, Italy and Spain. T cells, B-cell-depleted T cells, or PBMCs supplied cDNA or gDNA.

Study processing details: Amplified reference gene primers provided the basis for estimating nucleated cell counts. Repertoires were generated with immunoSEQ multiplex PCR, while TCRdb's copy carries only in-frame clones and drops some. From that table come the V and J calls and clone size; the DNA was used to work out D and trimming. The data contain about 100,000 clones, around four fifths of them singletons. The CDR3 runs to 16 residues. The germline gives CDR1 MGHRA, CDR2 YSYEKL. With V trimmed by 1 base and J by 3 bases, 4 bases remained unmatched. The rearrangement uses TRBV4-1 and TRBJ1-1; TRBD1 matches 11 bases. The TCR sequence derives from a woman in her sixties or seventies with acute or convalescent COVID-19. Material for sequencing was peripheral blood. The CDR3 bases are TGCGCCAGCAGCCAAGGGACAGGGGGCCGGGACACTGAAGCTTTCTTT. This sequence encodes CASSQGTGGRDTEAFF.